This TCR beta chain originates from a study of T cell responses to AZD1222 COVID-19 vaccine. Study-level results: Baseline seropositives among AZD1222 recipients totaled only five to seven. With dominance at 160-218 and 743-854, vaccine-associated CD4 TCRs spanned spike. Females outnumbered males among donors, who were mostly white British; clonal diversity was possibly underestimated. Researchers took repertoire samples only after the peak T cell response had come.

The CDR3 spans 12 residues. V lost 4 bases, J lost 8 bases, and 12 bases lay in between. Germline V gene lookup returns CDR1 SGHDT and CDR2 YYEEEE. A remark on this clone: What it recognizes is unknown.

Generated by immunoSEQ multiplex PCR, the TCRdb table keeps only in-frame clones and is missing some. The profile shows approximately 200,000 clones, approximately 86% of them singletons. The chain employs TRBV5-6 and TRBJ1-2, with D unclear. The sequence was obtained from an adult in good health. The sequences come from peripheral blood, collected on day 0 of AZD1222 vaccination. CDR3 protein: CASSAAGQGYTF. The DNA of the CDR3 is TGTGCCAGCAGCGCGGCTGGGCAGGGCTACACCTTC.